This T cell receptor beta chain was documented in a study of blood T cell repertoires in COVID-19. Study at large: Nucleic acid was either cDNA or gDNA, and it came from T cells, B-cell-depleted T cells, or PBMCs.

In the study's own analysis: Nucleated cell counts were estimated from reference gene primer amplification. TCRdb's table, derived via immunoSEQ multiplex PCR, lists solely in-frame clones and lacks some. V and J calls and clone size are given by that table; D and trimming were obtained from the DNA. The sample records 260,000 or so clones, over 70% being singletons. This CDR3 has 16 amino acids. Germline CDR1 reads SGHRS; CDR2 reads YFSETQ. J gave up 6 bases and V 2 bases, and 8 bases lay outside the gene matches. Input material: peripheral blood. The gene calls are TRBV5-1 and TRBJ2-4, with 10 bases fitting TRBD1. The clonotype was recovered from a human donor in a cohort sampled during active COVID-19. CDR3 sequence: CASSFGARQGANIQYF. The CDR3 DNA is TGCGCCAGCAGCTTTGGCGCCCGACAGGGGGCAAACATTCAGTACTTC. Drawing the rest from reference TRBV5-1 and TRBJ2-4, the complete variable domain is KAGVTQTPRYLIKTRGQQVTLSCSPISGHRSVSWYQQTPGQGLQFLFEYFSETQRNKGNFPGRFSGRQFSNSRSEMNVSTLELGDSALYLCASSFGARQGANIQYFGAGTRLSVL.